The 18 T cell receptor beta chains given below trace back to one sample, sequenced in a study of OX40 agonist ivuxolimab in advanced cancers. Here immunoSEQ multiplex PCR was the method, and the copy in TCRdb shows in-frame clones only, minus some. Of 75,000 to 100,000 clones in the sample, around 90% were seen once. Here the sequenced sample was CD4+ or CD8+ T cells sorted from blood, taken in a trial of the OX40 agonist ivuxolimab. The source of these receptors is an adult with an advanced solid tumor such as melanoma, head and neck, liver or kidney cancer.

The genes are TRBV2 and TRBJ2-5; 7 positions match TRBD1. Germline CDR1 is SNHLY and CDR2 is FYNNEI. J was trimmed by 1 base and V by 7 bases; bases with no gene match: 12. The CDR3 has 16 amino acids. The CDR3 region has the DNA TGTGCCAGCAACCGGGGACAGAACTTTTTCCAAGAGACCCAGTACTTC. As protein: CASNRGQNFFQETQYF.

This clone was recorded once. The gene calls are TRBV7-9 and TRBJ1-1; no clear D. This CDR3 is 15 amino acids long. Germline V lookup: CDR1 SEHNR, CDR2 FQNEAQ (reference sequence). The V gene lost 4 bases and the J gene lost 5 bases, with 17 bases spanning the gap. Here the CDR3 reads CASSSLGRGGTEAFF. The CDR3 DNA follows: TGTGCCAGCAGCTCCCTCGGACGGGGAGGGACTGAAGCTTTCTTT.

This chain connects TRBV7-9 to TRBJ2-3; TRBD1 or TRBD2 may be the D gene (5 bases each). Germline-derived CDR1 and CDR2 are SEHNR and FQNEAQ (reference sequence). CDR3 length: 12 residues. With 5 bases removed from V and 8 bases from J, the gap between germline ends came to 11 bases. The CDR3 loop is CASSLRDLTQYF. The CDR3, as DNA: TGTGCCAGCAGCCTCCGGGACCTTACGCAGTATTTT.

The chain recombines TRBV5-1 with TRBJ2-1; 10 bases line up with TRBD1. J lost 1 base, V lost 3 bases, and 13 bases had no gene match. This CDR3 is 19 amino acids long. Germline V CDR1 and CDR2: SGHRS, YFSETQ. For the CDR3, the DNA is TGCGCCAGCAGCTACCAGTTCCGTCCGGGACAGGGGTCCTACAATGAGCAGTTCTTC. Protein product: CASSYQFRPGQGSYNEQFF.

In DNA form, the CDR3 reads TGTGCCAGCAGTTTATCGATCGGGGACTCCTACGAGCAGTACTTC. Translating gives CASSLSIGDSYEQYF. The V gene is TRBV27, the J gene TRBJ2-7, with D maybe TRBD2 (5 bases). Germline CDR1 MNHEY, CDR2 SMNVEV (reference sequence). The germline V and J ends were trimmed by 0 bases and 0 bases, with 9 bases remaining between them. CDR3 size: 15 residues.

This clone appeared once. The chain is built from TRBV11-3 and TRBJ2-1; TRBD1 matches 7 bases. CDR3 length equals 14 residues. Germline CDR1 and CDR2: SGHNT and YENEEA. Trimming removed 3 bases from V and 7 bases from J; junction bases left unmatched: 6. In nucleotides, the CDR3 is TGTGCCAGCAGCTTGCTAGGGACAGAAAATGAGCAGTTCTTC. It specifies CASSLLGTENEQFF.

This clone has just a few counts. For the CDR3, the DNA is TGTGCCAGCAGCTTACGTCCTCAGGGACCCGGGGAGCTGTTTTTT. Its translation: CASSLRPQGPGELFF. The genes are TRBV7-2 and TRBJ2-2; either TRBD1 or TRBD2 may supply D (5 bases each). V lost 2 bases, J lost 6 bases, and 13 bases lay in between. The CDR3 totals 15 residues. Germline loops: CDR1 SGHTA, CDR2 FQGNSA.

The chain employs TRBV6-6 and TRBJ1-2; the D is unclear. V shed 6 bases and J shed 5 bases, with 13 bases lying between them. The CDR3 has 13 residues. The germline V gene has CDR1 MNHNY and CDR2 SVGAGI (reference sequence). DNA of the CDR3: TGTGCCAGCAGCCACCGCGGAGCGTATGGCTACACCTTC. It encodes CASSHRGAYGYTF.

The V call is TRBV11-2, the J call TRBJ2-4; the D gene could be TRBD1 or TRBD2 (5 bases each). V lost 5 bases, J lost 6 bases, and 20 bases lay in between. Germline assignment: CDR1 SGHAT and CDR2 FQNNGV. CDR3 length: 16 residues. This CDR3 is CASSRGVGWGGNIQYF. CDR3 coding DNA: TGTGCCAGCAGCCGAGGGGTTGGCTGGGGTGGAAACATTCAGTACTTC.

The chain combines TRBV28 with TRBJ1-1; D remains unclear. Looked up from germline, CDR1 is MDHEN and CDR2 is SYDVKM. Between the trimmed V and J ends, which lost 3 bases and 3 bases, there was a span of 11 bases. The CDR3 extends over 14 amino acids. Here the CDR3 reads CASSLVRRDTEAFF. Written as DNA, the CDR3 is TGTGCCAGCAGTTTGGTGAGGAGGGACACTGAAGCTTTCTTT.

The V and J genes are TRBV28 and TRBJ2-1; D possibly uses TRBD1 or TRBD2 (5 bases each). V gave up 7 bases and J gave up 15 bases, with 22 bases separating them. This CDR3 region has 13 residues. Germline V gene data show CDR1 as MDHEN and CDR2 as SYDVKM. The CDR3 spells CASIPSGTTMRFF. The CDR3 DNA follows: TGTGCCAGCATCCCATCCGGGACCACCATGCGGTTCTTC.

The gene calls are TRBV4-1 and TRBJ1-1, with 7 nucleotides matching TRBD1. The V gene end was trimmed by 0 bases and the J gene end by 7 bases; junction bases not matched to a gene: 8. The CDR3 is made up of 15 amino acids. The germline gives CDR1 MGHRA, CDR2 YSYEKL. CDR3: CASSQDRDSALEAFF. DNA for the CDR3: TGCGCCAGCAGCCAAGATCGGGACAGCGCTCTTGAAGCTTTCTTT.

CDR3 nucleotides: TGTGCCAGCAGCTTTTCGCTCTTGAACACTGAAGCTTTCTTT. Its protein product is CASSFSLLNTEAFF. V and J are TRBV11-2 and TRBJ1-1; D is ambiguous. The CDR3 loop spans 14 amino acids. The germline gives CDR1 SGHAT, CDR2 FQNNGV. V was cut by 3 bases and J by 0 bases, with 8 bases left in between.

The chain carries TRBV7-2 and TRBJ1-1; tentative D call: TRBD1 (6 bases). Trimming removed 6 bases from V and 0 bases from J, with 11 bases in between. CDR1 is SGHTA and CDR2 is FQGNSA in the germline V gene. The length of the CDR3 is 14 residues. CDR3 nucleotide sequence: TGTGCCAGCAGTTACAGGGCCATGAACACTGAAGCTTTCTTT. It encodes CASSYRAMNTEAFF. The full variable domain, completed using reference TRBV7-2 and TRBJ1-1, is GAGVSQSPSNKVTEKGKDVELRCDPISGHTALYWYRQSLGQGLEFLIYFQGNSAPDKSGLPSDRFSAERTGGSVSTLTIQRTQQEDSAVYLCASSYRAMNTEAFFGQGTRLTVV.

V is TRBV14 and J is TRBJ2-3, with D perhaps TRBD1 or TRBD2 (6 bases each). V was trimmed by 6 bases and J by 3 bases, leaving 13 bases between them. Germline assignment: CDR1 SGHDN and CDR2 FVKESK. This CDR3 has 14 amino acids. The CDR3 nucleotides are TGTGCCAGCAGAGGGGGGATAACGACAGATACGCAGTATTTT. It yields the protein CASRGGITTDTQYF.

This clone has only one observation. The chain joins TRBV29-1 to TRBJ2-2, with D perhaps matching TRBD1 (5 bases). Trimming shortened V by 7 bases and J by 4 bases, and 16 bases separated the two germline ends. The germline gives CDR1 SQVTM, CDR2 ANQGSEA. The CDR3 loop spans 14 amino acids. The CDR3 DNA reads TGCAGCGCCTGTCGGGCAGGGTGCACCGGGGAGCTGTTTTTT. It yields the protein CSACRAGCTGELFF.

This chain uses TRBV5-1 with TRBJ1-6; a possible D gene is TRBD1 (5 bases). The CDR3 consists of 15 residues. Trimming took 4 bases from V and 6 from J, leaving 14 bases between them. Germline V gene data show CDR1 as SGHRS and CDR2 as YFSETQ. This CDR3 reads CASSGQGTGNSPLHF. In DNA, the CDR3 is TGCGCCAGCAGCGGGCAGGGTACCGGTAATTCACCCCTCCACTTT.

The CDR3 sequence: CASSPGTAPYEQYF. The CDR3 DNA reads as TGCGCCAGCAGCCCCGGGACAGCCCCCTACGAGCAGTACTTC. The V gene is TRBV5-1, the J gene TRBJ2-7; 7 bases are shared with TRBD1. CDR1 is SGHRS, CDR2 YFSETQ, per germline. With V trimmed by 4 bases and J by 2 bases, 6 bases remained unmatched. This CDR3 has 14 amino acids.